The sequence of this TCR beta chain was determined in a study of cytomegalovirus exposure and HLA in healthy donors. Overall study results and limits: In vitro experiments confirmed that a few CMV-associated chains were specific for CMV antigens. The dataset shows that most TCR sequences were rare, while some public TCRs occurred in many donors. TCR beta V- and J-gene trimming was later associated with a missense DCLRE1C variant.

The CDR3 is 13 residues long. CDR1 is MDHEN and CDR2 is SYDVKM in the germline V gene. V was cut by 5 bases and J by 7 bases, with 14 bases left in between. 13 Jbeta primers and 60 Vbeta primers were used for the PCR. Sequencing was performed with immunoSEQ multiplex PCR; in TCRdb, only in-frame clones are kept and a portion is missing. The data hold 150,000 to 200,000 clones, with about 79% observed a single time. A note on this clone: Antigen specificity is unknown.

Sequencing was performed on PBMCs. The rearrangement uses TRBV28 and TRBJ1-2, with D maybe TRBD1 (6 bases). This clonotype originated in a woman between 45 and 60 years old in good health and CMV-seropositive. The DNA of the CDR3 is TGTGCCAGCAGTCCTTACAGGGCCTCTGGCTACACCTTC. Its translation is CASSPYRASGYTF.